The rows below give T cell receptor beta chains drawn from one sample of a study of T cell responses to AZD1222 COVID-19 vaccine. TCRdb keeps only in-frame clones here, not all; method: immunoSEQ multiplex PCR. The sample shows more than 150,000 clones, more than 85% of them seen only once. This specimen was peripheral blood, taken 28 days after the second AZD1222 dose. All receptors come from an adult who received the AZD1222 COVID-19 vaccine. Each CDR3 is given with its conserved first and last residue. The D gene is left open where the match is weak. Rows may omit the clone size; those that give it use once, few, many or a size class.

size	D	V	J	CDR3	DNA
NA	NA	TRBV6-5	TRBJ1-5	CASSPRAKVGPQHF	TGTGCCAGCAGTCCCCGGGCGAAAGTCGGGCCCCAGCATTTT
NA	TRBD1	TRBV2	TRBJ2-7	CASGSGQLPEQYF	TGTGCCAGCGGCTCGGGACAGCTTCCCGAGCAGTACTTC
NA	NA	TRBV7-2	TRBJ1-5	CASSLQNNNQPQHF	TGTGCCAGCAGCTTACAGAACAACAATCAGCCCCAGCATTTT
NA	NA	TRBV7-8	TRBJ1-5	CASSLDSNQPQHF	TGTGCCAGCAGCTTAGACAGTAATCAGCCCCAGCATTTT
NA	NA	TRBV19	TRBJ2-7	CASSKGWAYEQYF	TGTGCCAGTAGTAAGGGTTGGGCCTACGAGCAGTACTTC
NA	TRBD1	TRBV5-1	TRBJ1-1	CASSAGQVVTEAFF	TGCGCCAGCAGCGCCGGACAGGTTGTCACTGAAGCTTTCTTT
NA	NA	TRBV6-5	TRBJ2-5	CASSYSWQQETQYF	TGTGCCAGCAGTTACTCGTGGCAGCAAGAGACCCAGTACTTC
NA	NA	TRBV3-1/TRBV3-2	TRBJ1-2	CASSQDRNYGYTF	TGTGCCAGCAGCCAAGATAGGAACTATGGCTACACCTTC
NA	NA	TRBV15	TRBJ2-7	CATSRAVKGPEQYF	TGTGCCACCAGCAGAGCAGTGAAAGGGCCCGAGCAGTACTTC
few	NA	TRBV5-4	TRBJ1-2	CASSLERRSQGYTF	TGTGCCAGCAGCTTGGAAAGGAGGAGTCAGGGCTACACCTTC
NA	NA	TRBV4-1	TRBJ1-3	CASSQGGRGSGNTIYF	TGCGCCAGCAGCCAAGGGGGGAGGGGATCTGGAAACACCATATATTTT
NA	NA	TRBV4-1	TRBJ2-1	CASSQGAGTLYNEQFF	TGCGCCAGCAGCCAAGGTGCGGGAACTTTATACAATGAGCAGTTCTTC
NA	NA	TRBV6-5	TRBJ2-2	CASSFGGNTGELFF	TGTGCCAGCAGTTTTGGGGGGAACACCGGGGAGCTGTTTTTT
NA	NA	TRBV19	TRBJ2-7	CASKGFPSYEQYF	TGTGCCAGTAAGGGCTTCCCATCCTACGAGCAGTACTTC
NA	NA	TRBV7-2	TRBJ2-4	CASSRRVGDQKNIQYF	TGTGCCAGCAGTCGACGTGTGGGGGACCAGAAAAACATTCAGTACTTC
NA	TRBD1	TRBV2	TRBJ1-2	CASSEANSAGGYGYTF	TGTGCCAGCAGTGAAGCAAATTCGGCAGGGGGCTATGGCTACACCTTC
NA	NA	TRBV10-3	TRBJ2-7	CAIRRGQGIYEQYF	TGTGCCATCAGGAGAGGTCAGGGGATCTACGAGCAGTACTTC
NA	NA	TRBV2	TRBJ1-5	CASSEGNRNQPQHF	TGTGCCAGCAGTGAGGGCAACCGGAATCAGCCCCAGCATTTT
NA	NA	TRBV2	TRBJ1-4	CASRGVAGEKLFF	TGTGCCAGCAGGGGGGTCGCGGGTGAAAAACTGTTTTTT
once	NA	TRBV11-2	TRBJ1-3	CASSVGVSGNTIYF	TGTGCCAGCAGCGTAGGGGTTTCTGGAAACACCATATATTTT
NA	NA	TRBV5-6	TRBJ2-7	CASSEDGGPHYEQYF	TGTGCCAGCAGCGAAGACGGTGGCCCTCACTACGAGCAGTACTTC
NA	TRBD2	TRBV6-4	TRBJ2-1	CASSELSSGKQFF	TGTGCCAGCAGTGAACTCAGTAGCGGGAAACAGTTCTTC
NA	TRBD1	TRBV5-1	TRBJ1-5	CASSFATGGYSNQPQHF	TGCGCCAGCAGCTTCGCGACAGGGGGATATAGCAATCAGCCCCAGCATTTT
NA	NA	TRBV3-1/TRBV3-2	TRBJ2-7	CASSQPGHSYEQYF	TGTGCCAGCAGCCAACCGGGCCACTCCTACGAGCAGTACTTC
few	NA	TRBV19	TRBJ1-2	CASSIGGQRSTPGYTF	TGTGCCAGTAGTATAGGCGGACAGAGGTCGACCCCTGGCTACACCTTC
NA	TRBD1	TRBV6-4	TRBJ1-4	CASSVYRGDSEKLFF	TGTGCCAGCAGTGTCTACAGGGGGGATAGTGAAAAACTGTTTTTT
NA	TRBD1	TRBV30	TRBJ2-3	CAWVGQAALKDTQYF	TGTGCCTGGGTAGGACAGGCCGCGTTGAAAGATACGCAGTATTTT
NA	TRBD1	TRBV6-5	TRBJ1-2	CASRTDRSVDGYTF	TGTGCCAGCAGGACGGACAGGTCAGTGGATGGCTACACCTTC
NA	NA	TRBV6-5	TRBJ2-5	CASSYSAGAAETQYF	TGTGCCAGCAGTTACTCCGCAGGGGCGGCGGAGACCCAGTACTTC
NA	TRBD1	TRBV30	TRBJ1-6	CAWRGTGKSSYNSPLHF	TGTGCCTGGAGGGGGACAGGTAAAAGCTCCTATAATTCACCCCTCCACTTT
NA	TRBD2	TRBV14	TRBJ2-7	CASSQDSGEQYF	TGTGCCAGCAGCCAAGATAGCGGGGAGCAGTACTTC
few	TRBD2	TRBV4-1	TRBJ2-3	CASSQDMTSGGFADTQYF	TGCGCCAGCAGCCAAGATATGACTAGCGGGGGGTTCGCAGATACGCAGTATTTT
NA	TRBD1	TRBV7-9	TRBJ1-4	CASSLGDRQWENEKLFF	TGTGCCAGCAGCCTGGGGGACAGGCAGTGGGAAAATGAAAAACTGTTTTTT
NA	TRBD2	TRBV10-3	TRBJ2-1	CAISESGGGRTYNEQFF	TGTGCCATCAGTGAGTCGGGGGGCGGGAGGACCTACAATGAGCAGTTCTTC
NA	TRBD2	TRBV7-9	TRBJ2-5	CASSPGGFRETQYF	TGTGCCAGCAGCCCGGGGGGGTTTAGAGAGACCCAGTACTTC
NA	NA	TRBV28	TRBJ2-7	CASSSPDPRSYEQYF	TGTGCCAGCAGTTCGCCCGATCCTCGGTCCTACGAGCAGTACTTC
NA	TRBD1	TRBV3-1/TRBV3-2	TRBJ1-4	CASSQDPGTGNEKLFF	TGTGCCAGCAGCCAGGATCCCGGGACAGGGAACGAAAAACTGTTTTTT
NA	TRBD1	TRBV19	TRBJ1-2	CASSPGTGANYGYTF	TGTGCCAGTAGCCCGGGGACAGGGGCTAACTATGGCTACACCTTC
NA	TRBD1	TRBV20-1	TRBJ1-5	CSASRITGGVQPQHF	TGCAGTGCTAGTAGAATCACAGGGGGAGTTCAGCCCCAGCATTTT
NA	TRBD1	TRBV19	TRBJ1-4	CASTQQGASNEKLFF	TGTGCCAGTACGCAACAGGGGGCGTCTAATGAAAAACTGTTTTTT
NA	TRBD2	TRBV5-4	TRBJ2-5	CASSPPAGGAQETQYF	TGTGCCAGCAGCCCCCCGGCGGGAGGAGCTCAAGAGACCCAGTACTTC
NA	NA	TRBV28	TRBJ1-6	CASRSRESPQAPLHF	TGTGCCAGCAGGAGCAGGGAGTCCCCACAGGCACCCCTCCACTTT